This T cell receptor (beta chain) was identified in a study of cytomegalovirus exposure and HLA in healthy donors. The CDR3 totals 11 residues. Trimming left V 9 bases short and J 3 bases short, with 9 bases between. Germline CDR1 is LGHNT and CDR2 is FRNRAP. Each donor was healthy, and each was a bone marrow donor. The PCR had 60 Vbeta and 13 Jbeta primers. TCRdb keeps only in-frame clones here, not all; method: immunoSEQ multiplex PCR. This repertoire includes around 120,000 clones. Note on this clone: Its antigen is currently unknown.

Study conclusions and caveats: CMV serostatus stood as the only immune exposure information on hand. Near-uniform donor sequencing depth was presumed by presence/absence analyses. The authors listed some 150 TCR beta chains as cytomegalovirus-associated.

This sequence joins TRBV12-5 and TRBJ2-7; D call uncertain. The sequence was obtained from a man aged 45-65 years in good health and CMV-seronegative. Sequencing was performed on PBMCs. The CDR3 nucleotides are TGTGCTAGCCAAATCCACTACGAGCAGTACTTC. This encodes CASQIHYEQYF. Drawing the rest from reference TRBV12-5 and TRBJ2-7, the complete variable domain is DARVTQTPRHKVTEMGQEVTMRCQPILGHNTVFWYRQTMMQGLELLAYFRNRAPLDDSGMPKDRFSAEMPDATLATLKIQPSEPRDSAVYFCASQIHYEQYFGPGTRLTVT.